The source of this T cell receptor beta chain is a study of OX40 agonist ivuxolimab in advanced cancers. Some background on the complete study: Ivuxolimab was an agonistic, fully human IgG2 monoclonal antibody directed against OX40 (CD134), a costimulatory receptor. Peripheral TCRbeta sequencing aimed to test whether ivuxolimab altered TCR sequence diversity and caused clonal T-cell expansion. Among the 50 to 55 dose-escalation patients, some 20 had hepatocellular carcinoma, approximately 15 melanoma, 9 renal cell carcinoma and 9 head and neck cancer. Intravenous ivuxolimab was administered to patients every 2 weeks at six dose levels: 0.01, 0.1, 0.3, 1.5, 3 and 10 mg/kg. Patients were allowed to have had prior anti-PD-1, anti-PD-L1 or anti-CTLA-4 therapy, and around 43% of the dose-escalation patients had been treated with checkpoint inhibitors. Partial responses occurred in three dose-escalation patients: two with cutaneous melanoma and one with hepatocellular carcinoma. In the dose-escalation cohort, around four fifths of patients were male, and the mean age was 60 years with a range of about 23 to 79. The paper reports the monotherapy dose-escalation portion (N of about 47 patients) of the phase I ivuxolimab trial. Broad study findings and their caveats: On average, CD8+ T cells showed more expanded clones than CD4+ T cells after ivuxolimab. The antigen specificity of the peripheral T cells that underwent clonal expansion was not determined. At doses of 0.1 to 3.0 mg/kg, clonal expansion of both CD4+ and CD8+ blood T cells was observed from baseline to week 6. In the 0.1-3.0 mg/kg groups, partial responders were among the patients with the lowest normalized peripheral clonal expansion, particularly in CD8+ T cells. Low levels of normalized T-cell clonal expansion were also seen in some patients who did not respond.

The trial excluded patients who had a history of autoimmune disease or who were on systemic immunosuppression. Peripheral blood for TCR sequencing was collected from all dose cohorts at baseline, on cycle 4 day 1, and on cycle 7 day 1. Samples came from an open-label, multicenter, first-in-human phase I dose-escalation trial of ivuxolimab. Adults with locally advanced or metastatic melanoma, renal cell carcinoma, hepatocellular carcinoma or head and neck squamous cell carcinoma were enrolled in the trial. Before TCR sequencing, CD4+ and CD8+ T cells were separately sorted from peripheral blood. Details on this clone: Its specific antigen is unknown. One base away there is no much larger clone; base qualities are not given.

Trimmed from V: 0 bases; trimmed from J: 1 base; junction bases lacking a gene match: 1. The germline V gene specifies SGDLS as CDR1 and YYNGEE as CDR2. Measured from the cysteine to the phenylalanine, the CDR3 is 15 residues long. Just CDR3 DNA is preserved here, 45 bases in frame from base 1. To sequence the TCRbeta CDR3 region, genomic DNA was isolated from the sorted cells. TCRbeta CDR3 regions were sequenced using the immunoSEQ Assay. TCRdb carries this immuneACCESS record with in-frame sequences only. Its versions omit some clonotypes, under half of them owing to an unresolved V gene in the studies checked, with the rest unexplained. The sample contains just over 45,000 clones, over 90% of them found a single time. The ten largest clones represent around 10% of the sample.

This sequence uses TRBV9 and TRBJ2-3; TRBD2 agrees with 8 junctional bases. The TCR comes from an adult with an advanced solid tumor such as melanoma, head and neck, liver or kidney cancer. The material was CD4+ or CD8+ T cells sorted from blood, obtained in a trial of the OX40 agonist ivuxolimab. For the CDR3, the sequence is CASSVGSGGTDTQYF. The nucleotide sequence reads as follows: TGTGCCAGCAGCGTAGGTAGCGGGGGCACAGATACGCAGTATTTT. The reference TRBV9 and TRBJ2-3 proteins fill in what lies around the CDR3, so the full variable domain reads DSGVTQTPKHLITATGQRVTLRCSPRSGDLSVYWYQQSLDQGLQFLIQYYNGEERAKGNILERFSAQQFPDLHSELNLSSLELGDSALYFCASSVGSGGTDTQYFGPGTRLTVL.